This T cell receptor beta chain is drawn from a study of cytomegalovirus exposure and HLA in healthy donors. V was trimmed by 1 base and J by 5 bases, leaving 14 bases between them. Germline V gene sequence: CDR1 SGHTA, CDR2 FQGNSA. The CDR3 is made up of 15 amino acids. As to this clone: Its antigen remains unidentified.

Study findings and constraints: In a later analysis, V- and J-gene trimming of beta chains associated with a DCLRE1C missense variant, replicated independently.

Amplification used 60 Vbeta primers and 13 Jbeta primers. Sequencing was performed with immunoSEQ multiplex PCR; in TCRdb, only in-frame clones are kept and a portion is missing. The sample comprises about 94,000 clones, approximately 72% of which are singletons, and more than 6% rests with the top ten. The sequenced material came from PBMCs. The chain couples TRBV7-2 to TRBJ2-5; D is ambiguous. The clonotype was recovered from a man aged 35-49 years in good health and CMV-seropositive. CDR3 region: CASSLVAGFGETQYF. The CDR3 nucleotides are TGTGCCAGCAGCTTAGTCGCTGGCTTCGGGGAGACCCAGTACTTC. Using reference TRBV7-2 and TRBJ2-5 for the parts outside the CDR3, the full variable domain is GAGVSQSPSNKVTEKGKDVELRCDPISGHTALYWYRQSLGQGLEFLIYFQGNSAPDKSGLPSDRFSAERTGGSVSTLTIQRTQQEDSAVYLCASSLVAGFGETQYFGPGTRLLVL.